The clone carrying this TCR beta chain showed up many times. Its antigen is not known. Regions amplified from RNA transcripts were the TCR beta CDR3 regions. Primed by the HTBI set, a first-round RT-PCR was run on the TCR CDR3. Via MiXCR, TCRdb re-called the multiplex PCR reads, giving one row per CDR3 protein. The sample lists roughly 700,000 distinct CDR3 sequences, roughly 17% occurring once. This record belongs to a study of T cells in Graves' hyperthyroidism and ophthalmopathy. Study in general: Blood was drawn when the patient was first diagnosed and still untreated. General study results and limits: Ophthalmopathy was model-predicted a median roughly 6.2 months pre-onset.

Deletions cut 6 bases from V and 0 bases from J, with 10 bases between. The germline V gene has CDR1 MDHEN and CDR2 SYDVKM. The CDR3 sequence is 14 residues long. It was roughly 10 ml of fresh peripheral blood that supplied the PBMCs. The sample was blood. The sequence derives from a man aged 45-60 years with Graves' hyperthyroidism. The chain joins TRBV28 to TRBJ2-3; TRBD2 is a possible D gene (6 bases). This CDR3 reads CASSLAASTDTQYF. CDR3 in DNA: TGTGCCAGCAGCTTAGCGGCTAGCACAGATACGCAGTATTTT. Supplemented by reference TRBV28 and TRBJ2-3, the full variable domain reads DVKVTQSSRYLVKRTGEKVFLECVQDMDHENMFWYRQDPGLGLRLIYFSYDVKMKEKGDIPEGYSVSREKKERFSLILESASTNQTSMYLCASSLAASTDTQYFGPGTRLTVL.